This TCR beta chain came from a study of blood T cell repertoires in COVID-19. Turning to the study itself: Collection of acute and convalescent COVID-19 samples took place in the United States, Italy and Spain. In each case, the material was cDNA or gDNA derived from T cells, B-cell-depleted T cells, or PBMCs.

The V gene end was trimmed by 0 bases and the J gene end by 0 bases; junction bases not matched to a gene: 5. This CDR3 spans 17 amino acids. CDR1 is KGHSH, CDR2 LQKENI, per germline. TCRdb keeps only in-frame clones here, not all; method: immunoSEQ multiplex PCR. The data contain some 120,000 clones, approximately 86% of them singletons. This sequence originates from a woman aged 50 to 65 with active or convalescent COVID-19. The J gene is TRBJ1-3, the V gene TRBV18, with 7 nucleotides matching TRBD1. Sequenced input: peripheral blood. CDR3 amino acids: CASSPPWTGISGNTIYF. CDR3 coding DNA: TGTGCCAGCTCACCACCGTGGACAGGAATCTCTGGAAACACCATATATTTT.